Presented here are 24 T cell receptor beta chains from one specimen sequenced in a study of T cell responses to AZD1222 COVID-19 vaccine. The data were produced by immunoSEQ multiplex PCR, yet TCRdb's version contains in-frame clones alone and is incomplete. This sample has approximately 94,000 clones, with less than 90% found just once. Sample: peripheral blood, taken on day 0 of AZD1222 vaccination. The receptors were sampled from an adult in good health.

This rearrangement joins TRBV24-1 to TRBJ1-2; unclear D gene. V lost 5 bases and J 2 bases, leaving 5 bases between the germline ends. Germline lookup yields CDR1 KGHDR and CDR2 SFDVKD. This CDR3 is built from 12 residues. CDR3 amino acids: CATSAGNYGYTF. The CDR3, as DNA: TGTGCCACCAGTGCTGGGAACTATGGCTACACCTTC.

This clone was observed a handful of times. The chain couples TRBV7-9 to TRBJ1-2; D gene unclear. V dropped 5 bases and J dropped 3 bases, with 10 bases sitting between them. Germline V lookup: CDR1 SEHNR, CDR2 FQNEAQ (reference sequence). CDR3 length equals 13 residues. The CDR3 nucleotides are TGTGCCAGCAGCCCTGTAGGGTACTATGGCTACACCTTC. Its translation is CASSPVGYYGYTF.

The chain links TRBV27 to TRBJ2-7; TRBD1 might be the D (5 bases). The CDR3 extends over 12 amino acids. Trimming removed 3 bases at V and 5 bases at J, with 8 bases between. Germline V gene data show CDR1 as MNHEY and CDR2 as SMNVEV (reference sequence). CDR3 in amino acids: CASSFLGHEQYF. CDR3 sequence (DNA): TGTGCCAGCAGTTTCTTGGGGCACGAGCAGTACTTC.

V gene TRBV7-6 combines with J gene TRBJ2-3; tentatively, D is TRBD2 (6 bases). The CDR3 extends over 17 amino acids. Trimming stripped 5 bases from V and 5 bases from J, with 23 bases between. Germline V gene lookup returns CDR1 SGHVS and CDR2 FNYEAQ. The CDR3 nucleotides are TGTGCCAGCAGCCCCCGTAGCGGACCCAAATCCGTAGATACGCAGTATTTT. It is translated as CASSPRSGPKSVDTQYF.

CDR3 amino acids: CASTPWGEQYF. The DNA for the CDR3 is TGTGCCAGCACCCCCTGGGGCGAGCAGTACTTC. The rearrangement links TRBV2 to TRBJ2-7; D is unclear. Germline CDR1 and CDR2: SNHLY and FYNNEI. Trimming took 7 bases from V and 6 from J, leaving 10 bases between them. CDR3 size: 11 residues.

The genes are TRBV28 and TRBJ2-2, with D hard to call. The CDR3 loop spans 16 amino acids. Germline loops: CDR1 MDHEN, CDR2 SYDVKM. V was clipped by 6 bases and J by 3 bases, with 17 bases between them. CDR3 in amino acids: CASRYSPGIDTGELFF. In DNA, the CDR3 is TGTGCCAGCAGATATTCTCCTGGCATTGACACCGGGGAGCTGTTTTTT.

The chain uses TRBV24-1 and TRBJ2-7, with D perhaps being TRBD1 or TRBD2 (5 bases each). This CDR3 has 13 residues. The germline CDR1 and CDR2 sequences are KGHDR and SFDVKD. V was clipped by 1 base and J by 6 bases, with 9 bases between them. As DNA, the CDR3 is TGTGCCACCAGTGATTTTGGGGGTCGCGAGCAGTACTTC. It codes for CATSDFGGREQYF.

The V gene is TRBV6-6, the J gene TRBJ1-1, with TRBD1 matching over 8 bases. Losses at the gene ends were 7 bases for V and 5 bases for J; bases not matched to a gene: 12. The CDR3 length is 15 residues. Germline lookup yields CDR1 MNHNY and CDR2 SVGAGI (reference sequence). The CDR3 spells CASMLIRQGKTEAFF. The CDR3 coding sequence is TGTGCCAGCATGCTAATCAGACAGGGGAAGACTGAAGCTTTCTTT.

The rearrangement links TRBV9 to TRBJ2-1; D remains ambiguous. The length of the CDR3 is 18 residues. Trimming pared 4 bases from V and 2 bases from J, leaving 22 bases between. Germline V lookup: CDR1 SGDLS, CDR2 YYNGEE. In nucleotides, the CDR3 is TGTGCCAGCAGCCCCCGCGAACGACTCCTCCAGCCCTACAATGAGCAGTTCTTC. It translates to CASSPRERLLQPYNEQFF. The full variable domain, its missing parts supplied by reference TRBV9 and TRBJ2-1, is DSGVTQTPKHLITATGQRVTLRCSPRSGDLSVYWYQQSLDQGLQFLIQYYNGEERAKGNILERFSAQQFPDLHSELNLSSLELGDSALYFCASSPRERLLQPYNEQFFGPGTRLTVL.

This clone was counted once. The chain is built from TRBV6-1 and TRBJ1-5; possible D gene TRBD1, 6 bases. Trimming shortened V by 0 bases and J by 0 bases, and 12 bases separated the two germline ends. The CDR3 contains 17 residues. CDR1 is MNHNS, CDR2 SASEGT, per germline. This CDR3 reads CASSEARGRNSNQPQHF. The DNA of the CDR3 is TGTGCCAGCAGTGAAGCGCGGGGGCGGAATAGCAATCAGCCCCAGCATTTT.

The genes are TRBV5-6 and TRBJ2-5; 11 bases line up with TRBD2. The length of the CDR3 is 15 residues. Trimming took 4 bases from V and 4 from J; bases not matched to a gene: 6. Germline CDR1 is SGHDT and CDR2 is YYEEEE. CDR3 coding DNA: TGTGCCAGCAGCCACTATAGCGGGAGGGGAGAGACCCAGTACTTC. Protein: CASSHYSGRGETQYF. The full variable domain, its missing parts supplied by reference TRBV5-6 and TRBJ2-5, is DAGVTQSPTHLIKTRGQQVTLRCSPKSGHDTVSWYQQALGQGPQFIFQYYEEEERQRGNFPDRFSGHQFPNYSSELNVNALLLGDSALYLCASSHYSGRGETQYFGPGTRLLVL.

CDR3 loop: CASRRGGKAGDTQYF. Here the CDR3 DNA reads TGTGCCAGCAGGCGCGGGGGGAAGGCGGGGGATACGCAGTATTTT. V is TRBV7-2 and J is TRBJ2-3; 8 bases match TRBD2. V lost 6 bases to trimming and J lost 6 bases; unmatched junction nucleotides: 11. The CDR3 totals 15 residues. Germline lookup yields CDR1 SGHTA and CDR2 FQGNSA.

V is TRBV27 and J is TRBJ2-3, with 11 positions matching TRBD2. Per the germline V gene, CDR1 is MNHEY and CDR2 is SMNVEV (reference sequence). J gave up 6 bases and V 5 bases, and 13 bases lay outside the gene matches. The CDR3 runs to 17 residues. The CDR3: CASSPGVLAGASDTQYF. CDR3 DNA sequence: TGTGCCAGCAGTCCGGGGGTACTAGCGGGAGCCTCCGATACGCAGTATTTT.

The chain links TRBV2 to TRBJ2-7, with D possibly being TRBD1 or TRBD2 (5 bases each). The germline CDR1 and CDR2 sequences are SNHLY and FYNNEI. With 8 bases removed from V and 2 bases from J, the gap between germline ends came to 13 bases. The length of the CDR3 is 13 residues. DNA for the CDR3: TGTGCCAGCCGTGCCAGGGACCCCTACGAGCAGTACTTC. Encoded protein: CASRARDPYEQYF.

The V gene is TRBV6-5, the J gene TRBJ2-1; TRBD2 agrees at 8 bases. V gave up 3 bases and J gave up 0 bases; unmatched junction bases: 1. Germline-derived CDR1 and CDR2 are MNHEY and SVGAGI. This CDR3 has 15 residues. The CDR3 spells CASSYSGDSYNEQFF. In DNA form, the CDR3 reads TGTGCCAGCAGTTATAGCGGGGACTCCTACAATGAGCAGTTCTTC.

The V call is TRBV4-1, the J call TRBJ2-1; 11 nucleotides match TRBD2. Losses at the gene ends were 4 bases for V and 6 bases for J; bases not matched to a gene: 11. Germline assignment: CDR1 MGHRA and CDR2 YSYEKL. The CDR3 contains 17 residues. The CDR3 DNA sequence: TGCGCCAGCAGCCCGGGGGTACTAGCGGGAGTTATCAATGAGCAGTTCTTC. Protein product: CASSPGVLAGVINEQFF.

The DNA of the CDR3 is TGTGCCAGCAGCCGAGAACTAGCGGGAGAAGAGACCCAGTACTTC. This codes for CASSRELAGEETQYF. The chain employs TRBV4-2 and TRBJ2-5; 11 positions match TRBD2. J gave up 3 bases and V 4 bases, and 4 bases lay outside the gene matches. Germline assignment: CDR1 LGHNA and CDR2 YNFKEQ. CDR3 length equals 15 residues.

CDR3 sequence (DNA): TGTGCCAGCAGCCGCCGGACTAGCGGCCCGGCCCGCAATGAGCAGTTCTTC. Protein: CASSRRTSGPARNEQFF. The chain links TRBV27 to TRBJ2-1; 10 positions match TRBD2. The CDR3 runs to 17 residues. Germline V gene data show CDR1 as MNHEY and CDR2 as SMNVEV (reference sequence). V was clipped by 6 bases and J by 6 bases; unmatched bases: 14.

The chain recombines TRBV5-1 with TRBJ2-1, with D perhaps being TRBD1 or TRBD2 (5 bases each). CDR3 length: 15 residues. CDR1 SGHRS and CDR2 YFSETQ come from the germline V gene. Deletions cut 0 bases from V and 0 bases from J, with 7 bases between. CDR3 in DNA: TGCGCCAGCAGCTTGGCGGGGCGCTCCTACAATGAGCAGTTCTTC. Translating gives CASSLAGRSYNEQFF.

The chain links TRBV7-3 to TRBJ1-5, with a tentative D call TRBD1 (5 bases). Trimming shortened V by 2 bases and J by 4 bases, and 15 bases separated the two germline ends. This CDR3 has 16 amino acids. Germline CDR1 and CDR2: SGHTA and FQGTGA. The CDR3 loop is CASSLEQGTTNQPQHF. CDR3 DNA: TGTGCCAGCAGCTTAGAGCAGGGTACCACGAATCAGCCCCAGCATTTT.

The J gene is TRBJ1-1, the V gene TRBV28; D perhaps matches TRBD1 (5 bases). The germline gives CDR1 MDHEN, CDR2 SYDVKM. Between the trimmed V and J ends, which lost 5 bases and 0 bases, there was a span of 16 bases. This CDR3 comprises 16 residues. As DNA, the CDR3 is TGTGCCAGCAGTACCACAGGCCTCGGCATGAACACTGAAGCTTTCTTT. This translates into CASSTTGLGMNTEAFF.

The J gene is TRBJ1-2, the V gene TRBV6-1, with TRBD1 matching 8 bases. Germline CDR1 and CDR2: MNHNS and SASEGT. The junction had 10 bases not matched to a gene; V was cut back by 3 bases and J by 7 bases. The CDR3 length is 15 residues. DNA of the CDR3: TGTGCCAGCAGTGATCTCGGACAGGGTGGCGGTGGCTACACCTTC. Its protein is CASSDLGQGGGGYTF.

This chain connects TRBV30 to TRBJ1-1, with a tentative D call TRBD1 (5 bases). The germline gives CDR1 GTSNPN, CDR2 SVGIG (reference sequence). V gave up 0 bases and J gave up 4 bases, with 12 bases separating them. This CDR3 comprises 14 residues. CDR3 region: CAWSVRRGTTEAFF. In DNA, the CDR3 is TGTGCCTGGAGTGTGAGGAGGGGCACCACTGAAGCTTTCTTT.

This clone was counted once. V gene TRBV7-9 combines with J gene TRBJ1-4; D unresolved. CDR1 and CDR2 from the germline V gene are SEHNR and FQNEAQ (reference sequence). The CDR3 totals 15 residues. Trimming removed 3 bases at V and 4 bases at J, with 12 bases between. The CDR3 nucleotides are TGTGCCAGCAGCTTTAGCCCCGGCGGTAATGAAAAACTGTTTTTT. It yields the protein CASSFSPGGNEKLFF.